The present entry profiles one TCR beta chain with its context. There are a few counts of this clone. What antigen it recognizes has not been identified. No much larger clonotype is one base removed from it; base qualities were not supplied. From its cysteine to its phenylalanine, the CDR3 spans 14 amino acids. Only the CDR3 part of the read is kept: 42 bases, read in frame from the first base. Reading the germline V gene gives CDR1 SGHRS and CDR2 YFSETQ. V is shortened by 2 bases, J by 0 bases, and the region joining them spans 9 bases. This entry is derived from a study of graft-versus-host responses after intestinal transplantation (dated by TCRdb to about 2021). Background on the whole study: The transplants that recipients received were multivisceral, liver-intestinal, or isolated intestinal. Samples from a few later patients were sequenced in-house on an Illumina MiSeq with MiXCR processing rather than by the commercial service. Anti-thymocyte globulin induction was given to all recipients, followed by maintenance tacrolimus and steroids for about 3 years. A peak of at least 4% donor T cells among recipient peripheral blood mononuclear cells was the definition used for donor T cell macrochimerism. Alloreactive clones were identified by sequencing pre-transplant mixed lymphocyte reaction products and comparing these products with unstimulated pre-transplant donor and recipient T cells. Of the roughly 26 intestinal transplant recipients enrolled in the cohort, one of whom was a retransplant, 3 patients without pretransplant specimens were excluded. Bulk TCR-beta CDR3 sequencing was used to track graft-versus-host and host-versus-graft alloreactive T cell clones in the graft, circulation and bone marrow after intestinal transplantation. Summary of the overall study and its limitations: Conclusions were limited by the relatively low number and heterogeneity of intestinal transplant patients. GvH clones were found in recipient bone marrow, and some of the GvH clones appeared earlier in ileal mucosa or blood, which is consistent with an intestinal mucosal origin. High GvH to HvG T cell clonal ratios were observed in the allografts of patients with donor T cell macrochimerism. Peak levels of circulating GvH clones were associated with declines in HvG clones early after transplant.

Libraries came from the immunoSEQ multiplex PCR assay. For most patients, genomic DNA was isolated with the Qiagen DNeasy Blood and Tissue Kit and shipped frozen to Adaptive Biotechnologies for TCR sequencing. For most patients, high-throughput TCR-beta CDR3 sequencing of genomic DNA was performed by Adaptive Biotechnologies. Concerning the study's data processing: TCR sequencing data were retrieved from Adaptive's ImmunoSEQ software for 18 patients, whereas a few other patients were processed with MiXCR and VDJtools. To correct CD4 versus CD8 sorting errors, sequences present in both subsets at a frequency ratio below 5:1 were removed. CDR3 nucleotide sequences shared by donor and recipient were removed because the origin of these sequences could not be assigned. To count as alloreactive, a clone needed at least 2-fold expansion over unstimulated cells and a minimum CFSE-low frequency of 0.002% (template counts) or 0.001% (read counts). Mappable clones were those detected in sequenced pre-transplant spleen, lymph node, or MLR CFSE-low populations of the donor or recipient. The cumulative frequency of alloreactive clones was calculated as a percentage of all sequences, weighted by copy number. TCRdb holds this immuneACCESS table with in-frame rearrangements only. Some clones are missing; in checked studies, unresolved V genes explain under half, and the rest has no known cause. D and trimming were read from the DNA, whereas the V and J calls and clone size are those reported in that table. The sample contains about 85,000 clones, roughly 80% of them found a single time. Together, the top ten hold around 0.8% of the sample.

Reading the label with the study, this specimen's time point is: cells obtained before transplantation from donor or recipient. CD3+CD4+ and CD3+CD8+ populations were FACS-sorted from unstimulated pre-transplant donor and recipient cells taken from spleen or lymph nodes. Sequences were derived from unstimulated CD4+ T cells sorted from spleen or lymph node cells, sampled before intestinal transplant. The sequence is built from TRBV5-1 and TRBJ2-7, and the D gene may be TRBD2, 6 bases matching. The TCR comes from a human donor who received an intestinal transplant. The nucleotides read TGCGCCAGCAGCTTCGACGGGGGCTCCTACGAGCAGTACTTC. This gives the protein CASSFDGGSYEQYF.